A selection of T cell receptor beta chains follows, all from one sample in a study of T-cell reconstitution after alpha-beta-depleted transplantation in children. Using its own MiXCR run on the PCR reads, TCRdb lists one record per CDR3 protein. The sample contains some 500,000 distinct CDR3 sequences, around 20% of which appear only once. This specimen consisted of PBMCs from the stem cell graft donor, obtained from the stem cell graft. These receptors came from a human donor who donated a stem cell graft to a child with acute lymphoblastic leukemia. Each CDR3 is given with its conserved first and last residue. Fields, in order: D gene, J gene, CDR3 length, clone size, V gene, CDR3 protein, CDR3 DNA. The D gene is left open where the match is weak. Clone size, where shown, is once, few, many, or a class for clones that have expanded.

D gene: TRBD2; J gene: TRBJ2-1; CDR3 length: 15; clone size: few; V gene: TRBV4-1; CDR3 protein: CASSRGLLSYNEQFF; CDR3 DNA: TGCGCCAGCAGCCGGGGACTACTCTCCTACAATGAGCAGTTCTTC
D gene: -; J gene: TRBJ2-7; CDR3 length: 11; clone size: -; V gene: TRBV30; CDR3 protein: CAWSGGSEQYF; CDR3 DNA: TGTGCCTGGAGTGGGGGTTCCGAGCAGTACTTC
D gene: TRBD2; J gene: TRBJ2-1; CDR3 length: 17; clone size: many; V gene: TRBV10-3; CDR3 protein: CAITRVAGGSSYNEQFF; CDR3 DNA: TGTGCCATCACACGGGTAGCGGGAGGGAGCTCCTACAATGAGCAGTTCTTC
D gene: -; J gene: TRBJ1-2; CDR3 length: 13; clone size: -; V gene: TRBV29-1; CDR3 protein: CSVEKWGFYGYTF; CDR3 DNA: TGCAGCGTTGAAAAGTGGGGATTCTATGGCTACACCTTC
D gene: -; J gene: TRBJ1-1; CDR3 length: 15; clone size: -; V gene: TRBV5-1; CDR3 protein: CASSLPGTADTEAFF; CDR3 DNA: TGCGCCAGCAGCTTGCCCGGGACCGCGGACACTGAAGCTTTCTTT
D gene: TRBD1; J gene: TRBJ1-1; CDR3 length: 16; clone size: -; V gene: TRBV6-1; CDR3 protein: CASSEGQALGNTEAFF; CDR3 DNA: TGTGCCAGCAGTGAGGGACAGGCCTTGGGGAACACTGAAGCTTTCTTT
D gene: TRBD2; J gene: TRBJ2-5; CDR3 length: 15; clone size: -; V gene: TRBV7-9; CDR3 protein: CASRRVAGGVETQYF; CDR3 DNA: TGTGCCAGCAGACGAGTGGCGGGAGGGGTAGAGACCCAGTACTTC
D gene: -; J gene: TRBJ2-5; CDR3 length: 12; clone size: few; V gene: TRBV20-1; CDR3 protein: CSARLAWETQYF; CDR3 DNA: TGCAGTGCTAGGCTAGCGTGGGAGACCCAGTACTTC
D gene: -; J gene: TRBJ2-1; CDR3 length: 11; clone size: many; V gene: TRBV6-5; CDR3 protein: CASSYGNEQFF; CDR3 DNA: TGCGCCAGCAGTTATGGCAATGAGCAGTTCTTC
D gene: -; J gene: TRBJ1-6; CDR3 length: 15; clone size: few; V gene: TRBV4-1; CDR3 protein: CASSQDGLRGGALHF; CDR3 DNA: TGCGCCAGCAGCCAGGACGGTCTCCGTGGAGGGGCCCTCCACTTT
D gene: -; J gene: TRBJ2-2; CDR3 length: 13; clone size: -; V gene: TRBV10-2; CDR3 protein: CASSDPGPGELFF; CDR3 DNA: TGCGCCAGCAGTGATCCAGGGCCCGGGGAGCTGTTTTTT
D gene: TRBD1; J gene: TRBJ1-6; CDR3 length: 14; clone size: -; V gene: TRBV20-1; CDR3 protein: CSARPGQGGSPLHF; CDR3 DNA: TGCAGTGCGAGGCCTGGACAGGGAGGCTCACCCCTCCACTTT
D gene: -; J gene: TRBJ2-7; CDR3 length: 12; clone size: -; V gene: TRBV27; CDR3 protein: CASSRSLYEQYF; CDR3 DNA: TGTGCCAGCAGTAGAAGTTTATACGAGCAGTACTTC
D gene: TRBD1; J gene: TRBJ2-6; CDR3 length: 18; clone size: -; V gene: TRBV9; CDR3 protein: CASSAPGTGGTGANVLTF; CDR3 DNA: TGTGCCAGCAGCGCACCCGGGACAGGGGGCACTGGGGCCAACGTCCTGACTTTC
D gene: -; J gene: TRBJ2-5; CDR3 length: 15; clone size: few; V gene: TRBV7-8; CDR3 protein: CASSPGGGLRETQYF; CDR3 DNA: TGTGCCAGCAGCCCAGGGGGAGGGTTACGAGAGACCCAGTACTTC
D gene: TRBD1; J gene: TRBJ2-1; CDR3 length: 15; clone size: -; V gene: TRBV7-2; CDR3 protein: CASSYTGGSYNEQFF; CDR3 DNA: TGTGCCAGCAGCTATACAGGGGGCTCCTACAATGAGCAGTTCTTC
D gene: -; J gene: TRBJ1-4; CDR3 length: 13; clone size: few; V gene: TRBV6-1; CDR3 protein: CASGGTSNEKLFF; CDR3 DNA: TGTGCCAGCGGCGGGACATCTAATGAAAAACTGTTTTTT
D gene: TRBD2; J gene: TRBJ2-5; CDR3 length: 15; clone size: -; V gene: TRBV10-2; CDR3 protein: CASSPGGRAAETQYF; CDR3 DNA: TGCGCCAGCAGTCCGGGCGGGAGGGCCGCAGAGACCCAGTACTTC
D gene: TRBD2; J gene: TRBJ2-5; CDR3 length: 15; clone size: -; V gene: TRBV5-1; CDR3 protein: CASSPRLAGGQTQYF; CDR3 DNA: TGCGCCAGCAGCCCCAGACTAGCGGGAGGTCAGACCCAGTACTTC
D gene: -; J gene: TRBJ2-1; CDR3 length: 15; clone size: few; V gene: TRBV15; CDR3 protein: CATSKWRTSYNEQFF; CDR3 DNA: TGTGCCACCAGCAAGTGGAGGACCTCCTACAATGAGCAGTTCTTC
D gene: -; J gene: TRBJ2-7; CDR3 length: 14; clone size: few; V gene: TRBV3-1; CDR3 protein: CASSQLDSSYEQYF; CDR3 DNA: TGTGCCAGCAGCCAGTTAGACTCCTCCTACGAGCAGTACTTC
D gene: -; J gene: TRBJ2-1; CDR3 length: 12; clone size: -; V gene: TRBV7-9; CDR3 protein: CASSTTGYEQFF; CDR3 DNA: TGTGCCAGCAGCACCACAGGGTATGAGCAGTTCTTC
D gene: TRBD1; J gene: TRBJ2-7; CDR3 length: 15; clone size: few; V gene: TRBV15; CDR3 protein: CATSRLGQGSYEQYF; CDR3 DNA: TGTGCCACCAGCAGATTGGGACAGGGGTCCTACGAGCAGTACTTC
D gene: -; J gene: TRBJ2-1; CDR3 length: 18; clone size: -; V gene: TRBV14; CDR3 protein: CASSPRLFSRSSYNEQFF; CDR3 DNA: TGTGCCAGCAGCCCTAGGCTTTTTAGCCGGAGCTCCTACAATGAGCAGTTCTTC
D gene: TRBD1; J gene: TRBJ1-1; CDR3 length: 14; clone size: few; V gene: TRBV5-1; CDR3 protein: CASSMTGGQTEAFF; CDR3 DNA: TGCGCCAGCAGCATGACAGGGGGCCAGACTGAAGCTTTCTTT
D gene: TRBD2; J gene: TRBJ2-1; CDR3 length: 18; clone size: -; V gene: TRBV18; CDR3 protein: CASSPPLIAGSSYNEQFF; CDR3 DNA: TGTGCCAGCTCACCACCTCTCATAGCGGGGAGCTCCTACAATGAGCAGTTCTTC
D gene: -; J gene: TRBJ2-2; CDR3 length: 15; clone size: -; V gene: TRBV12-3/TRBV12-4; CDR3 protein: CASSLMGGNTGELFF; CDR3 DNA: TGTGCCAGCAGTCTTATGGGGGGAAACACCGGGGAGCTGTTTTTT
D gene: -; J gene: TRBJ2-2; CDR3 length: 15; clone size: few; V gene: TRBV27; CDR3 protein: CASSSADRNTGELFF; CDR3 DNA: TGTGCCAGCAGTTCCGCCGACAGAAACACCGGGGAGCTGTTTTTT
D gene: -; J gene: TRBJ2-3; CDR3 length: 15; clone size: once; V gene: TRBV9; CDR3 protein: CASSVGPTGEDTQYF; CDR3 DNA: TGTGCCAGCAGCGTAGGGCCCACCGGGGAAGATACGCAGTATTTT
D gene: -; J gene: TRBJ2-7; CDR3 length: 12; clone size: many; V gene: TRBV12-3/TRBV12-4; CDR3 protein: CASSPTAYEQYF; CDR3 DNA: TGTGCCAGCAGTCCCACAGCCTACGAGCAGTACTTC
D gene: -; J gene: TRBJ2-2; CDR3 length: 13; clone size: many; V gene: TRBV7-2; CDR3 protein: CASSFLNTGELFF; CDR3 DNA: TGTGCCAGCAGCTTCCTGAACACCGGGGAGCTGTTTTTT
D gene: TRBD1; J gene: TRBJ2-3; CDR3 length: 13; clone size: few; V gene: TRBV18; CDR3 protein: CASSSDRTDTQYF; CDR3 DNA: TGTGCCAGCTCCTCGGACAGGACAGATACGCAGTATTTT
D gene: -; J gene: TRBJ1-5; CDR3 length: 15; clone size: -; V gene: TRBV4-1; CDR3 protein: CASSHQVYSNQPQHF; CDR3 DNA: TGCGCCAGCAGCCATCAGGTGTATAGCAATCAGCCCCAGCATTTT